This record concerns one TCR beta chain sequence. Germline CDR1 and CDR2: KGHSH and LQKENI. V lost 3 bases to trimming and J lost 5 bases; unmatched junction nucleotides: 11. The CDR3 loop spans 16 amino acids. The sample comes from a study of shared T cell receptors in the human thymus. Here immunoSEQ multiplex PCR was the method, and the copy in TCRdb shows in-frame clones only, minus some. In the table there are hundreds of thousands of clones, approximately 87% of which are singletons. The data also belong to a second study, concerning human thymus T cells. As reported in that work: The people who donated were healthy Finnish babies having corrective surgery for congenital heart defects. Resections were taken during corrective heart surgery, and the thymus tissue came from these. Thymic and blood repertoires seemed to favor certain V and J genes. Among unrelated individuals, related research reported thymic repertoires that overlapped highly.

Sequencing used thymocytes. This sequence originates from a boy younger than two with a congenital heart defect. V and J are TRBV18 and TRBJ2-7, with TRBD1 identical over 9 bases. CDR3 amino acids: CASSPPGQGMVHEQYF. The DNA of the CDR3 is TGTGCCAGCTCACCCCCGGGACAGGGTATGGTTCACGAGCAGTACTTC.